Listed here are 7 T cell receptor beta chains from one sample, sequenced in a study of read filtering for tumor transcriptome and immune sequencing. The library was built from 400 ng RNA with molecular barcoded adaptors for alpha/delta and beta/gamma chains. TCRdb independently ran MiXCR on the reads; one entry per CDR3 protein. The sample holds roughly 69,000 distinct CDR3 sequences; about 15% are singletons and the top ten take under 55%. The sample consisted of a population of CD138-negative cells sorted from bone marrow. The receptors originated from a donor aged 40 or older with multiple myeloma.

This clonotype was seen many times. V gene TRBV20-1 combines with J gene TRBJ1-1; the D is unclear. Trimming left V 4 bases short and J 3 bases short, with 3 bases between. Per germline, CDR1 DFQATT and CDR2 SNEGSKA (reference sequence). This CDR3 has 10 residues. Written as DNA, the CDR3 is TGCAGTGCTATTGACACTGAAGCTTTCTTT. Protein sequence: CSAIDTEAFF.

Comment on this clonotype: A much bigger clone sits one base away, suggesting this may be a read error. CDR3 in DNA: TGCGGCGTCGGGACTAGCGGGAGCTCCTACAATGAGCAGTTCTTC. Translation gives CGVGTSGSSYNEQFF. J is TRBJ2-1 and V is TRBV29-1, with 14 bases matching TRBD2. The CDR3 covers 15 residues. CDR1 is SQVTM, CDR2 ANQGSEA, per germline.

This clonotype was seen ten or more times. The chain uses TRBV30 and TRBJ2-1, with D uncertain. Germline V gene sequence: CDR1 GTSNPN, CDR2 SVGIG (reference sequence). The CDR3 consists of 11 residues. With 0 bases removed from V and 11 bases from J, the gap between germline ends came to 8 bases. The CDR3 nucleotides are TGTGCCTGGAGTGTAAAGGAGCAGCAGTTCTTC. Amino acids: CAWSVKEQQFF.

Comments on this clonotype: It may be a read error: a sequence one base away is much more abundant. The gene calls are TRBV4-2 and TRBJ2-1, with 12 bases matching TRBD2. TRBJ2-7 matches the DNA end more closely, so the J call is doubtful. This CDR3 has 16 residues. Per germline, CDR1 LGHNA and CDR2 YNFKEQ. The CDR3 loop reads CASSPGLAGLINEQYF. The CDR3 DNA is TGTGCCAGCAGCCCGGGACTAGCGGGTCTCATTAATGAGCAGTACTTC.

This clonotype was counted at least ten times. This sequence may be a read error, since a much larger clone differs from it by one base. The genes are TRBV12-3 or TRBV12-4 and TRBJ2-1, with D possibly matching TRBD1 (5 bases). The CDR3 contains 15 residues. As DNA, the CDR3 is TGTGCCAGCAGTTTATCGGACCTCCTAAGGGGTGAGCAGTCCTTC. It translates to CASSLSDLLRGEQSF.

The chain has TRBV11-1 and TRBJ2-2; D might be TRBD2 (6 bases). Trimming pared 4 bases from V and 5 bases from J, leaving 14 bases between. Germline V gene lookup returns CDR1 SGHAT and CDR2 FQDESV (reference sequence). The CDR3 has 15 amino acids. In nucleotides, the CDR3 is TGTGCCAGCAGCTCCGGGACTTTTTCTACCGGGGAGCTGTTTTTT. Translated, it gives CASSSGTFSTGELFF.

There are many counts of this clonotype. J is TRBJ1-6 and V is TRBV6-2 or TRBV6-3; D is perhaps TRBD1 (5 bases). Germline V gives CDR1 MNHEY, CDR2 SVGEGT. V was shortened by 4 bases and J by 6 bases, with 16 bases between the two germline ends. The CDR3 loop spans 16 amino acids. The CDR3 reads CASSLRGAGRNSPLHF. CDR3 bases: TGTGCCAGCAGTTTACGAGGGGCCGGTCGTAATTCACCCCTCCACTTT.